These T cell receptor beta chains were read from a single sample in a study of resident and recirculating memory T cells in vitiligo. Libraries were prepared by immunoSEQ multiplex PCR; TCRdb keeps only in-frame clonotypes and omits some of them. The data contain 70,000 or so clones, roughly 90% of them singletons. Sequenced material: blood. The source of these receptors is a male donor with vitiligo. Each CDR3 is given with its conserved first and last residue. A D gene is named only where the DNA matches it firmly. Clone size, where shown, is once, few, many, or a class for clones that have expanded.

clone_size: NA; v_call: TRBV7-8; j_call: TRBJ1-1; d_call: TRBD1; cdr3_nt: TGTGCCAGCAGCTTAGGGGACAGGGGGCTAGGCACTGAAGCTTTCTTT; cdr3_aa: CASSLGDRGLGTEAFF
clone_size: NA; v_call: TRBV13; j_call: TRBJ2-7; d_call: TRBD1; cdr3_nt: TGTGCCAGCAGCTTAGGGGGACAGCCCTACGAGCAGTACTTC; cdr3_aa: CASSLGGQPYEQYF
clone_size: NA; v_call: TRBV4-2; j_call: TRBJ2-5; d_call: NA; cdr3_nt: TGTGCCAGCAGCCAAGATGCGGCAGGGGATGGGACCCAGTACTTC; cdr3_aa: CASSQDAAGDGTQYF
clone_size: NA; v_call: TRBV30; j_call: TRBJ2-7; d_call: NA; cdr3_nt: TGTGCCTGGAGTGTACTAGGGTCCGGTTACGGCTACGAGCAGTACTTC; cdr3_aa: CAWSVLGSGYGYEQYF
clone_size: NA; v_call: TRBV16; j_call: TRBJ2-7; d_call: NA; cdr3_nt: TGTGCCAGCAGCCGATCTACAGGGATTACCTACGAGCAGTACTTC; cdr3_aa: CASSRSTGITYEQYF
clone_size: NA; v_call: TRBV10-2; j_call: TRBJ2-1; d_call: TRBD1; cdr3_nt: TGCGCCAGCAGTGAGCATAGGGGGCGCGTTTCCTACAATGAGCAGTTCTTC; cdr3_aa: CASSEHRGRVSYNEQFF
clone_size: NA; v_call: TRBV27; j_call: TRBJ1-3; d_call: NA; cdr3_nt: TGTGCCAGCAGCCCCCAGGCAGGCCGCTCTGGAAACACCATATATTTT; cdr3_aa: CASSPQAGRSGNTIYF
clone_size: NA; v_call: TRBV15; j_call: TRBJ2-7; d_call: NA; cdr3_nt: TGTGCCACCAGCAGGGACGGAGGACTTTACGAGCAGTACTTC; cdr3_aa: CATSRDGGLYEQYF
clone_size: NA; v_call: TRBV10-3; j_call: TRBJ2-7; d_call: NA; cdr3_nt: TGTGCCATCAGTGAGTCTAGCTACGAGCAGTACTTC; cdr3_aa: CAISESSYEQYF
clone_size: NA; v_call: TRBV19; j_call: TRBJ1-1; d_call: TRBD1; cdr3_nt: TGTGCCAGTAGTATCCAGGGGGCGTTCGACACTGAAGCTTTCTTT; cdr3_aa: CASSIQGAFDTEAFF
clone_size: few; v_call: TRBV9; j_call: TRBJ1-1; d_call: TRBD1; cdr3_nt: TGTGCCAGCAGCCCATTACAGGGGGGGAACACTGAAGCTTTCTTT; cdr3_aa: CASSPLQGGNTEAFF
clone_size: NA; v_call: TRBV6-1; j_call: TRBJ1-6; d_call: TRBD1; cdr3_nt: TGTGCCAGCAGTGAAGACAGGGGGCGTTCACCCCTCCACTTT; cdr3_aa: CASSEDRGRSPLHF
clone_size: NA; v_call: TRBV19; j_call: TRBJ2-7; d_call: NA; cdr3_nt: TGTGCCAGTAGTATGATATTTAAGACAGGAGCTTGGTACGAGCAGTACTTC; cdr3_aa: CASSMIFKTGAWYEQYF
clone_size: NA; v_call: TRBV7-2; j_call: TRBJ1-5; d_call: NA; cdr3_nt: TGTGCCAGCAGCTTACAACAGAGCAATCAGCCCCAGCATTTT; cdr3_aa: CASSLQQSNQPQHF
clone_size: NA; v_call: TRBV5-1; j_call: TRBJ1-2; d_call: TRBD1; cdr3_nt: TGCGCCAGCAGCTTGGAGGGACAGGGGGCCGGTGCTGGCTACACCTTC; cdr3_aa: CASSLEGQGAGAGYTF
clone_size: NA; v_call: TRBV7-3; j_call: TRBJ2-7; d_call: NA; cdr3_nt: TGTGCCAGCAGCGCACCGGGGGACCGAAACTACGAGCAGTACTTC; cdr3_aa: CASSAPGDRNYEQYF
clone_size: NA; v_call: TRBV14; j_call: TRBJ2-5; d_call: TRBD1; cdr3_nt: TGTGCCAGCAGCCAAGGGACAGGGGTGTTGGAGACCCAGTACTTC; cdr3_aa: CASSQGTGVLETQYF
clone_size: NA; v_call: TRBV19; j_call: TRBJ1-5; d_call: NA; cdr3_nt: TGTGCCAGTAGGGCCGGACATAGCAATCAGCCCCAGCATTTT; cdr3_aa: CASRAGHSNQPQHF
clone_size: NA; v_call: TRBV5-8; j_call: TRBJ2-5; d_call: TRBD1; cdr3_nt: TGTGCCAGCAGCTTGTGGGGGACAGGGGGCCGAAGACAAGAGACCCAGTACTTC; cdr3_aa: CASSLWGTGGRRQETQYF
clone_size: NA; v_call: TRBV7-3; j_call: TRBJ2-6; d_call: TRBD1; cdr3_nt: TGTGCCAGCAGCCCGAACAGGGGACACCTCTCTGGGGCCAACGTCCTGACTTTC; cdr3_aa: CASSPNRGHLSGANVLTF
clone_size: NA; v_call: TRBV14; j_call: TRBJ1-3; d_call: TRBD1; cdr3_nt: TGTGCCAGCAGCCAAGACCCTACTTCCGACAGGGGACGAATCCCTAACTCTGGAAACACCATATATTTT; cdr3_aa: CASSQDPTSDRGRIPNSGNTIYF
clone_size: NA; v_call: TRBV5-1; j_call: TRBJ2-3; d_call: TRBD2; cdr3_nt: TGCGCCAGCAGCCCACTAGCGGGGGGGTCTTCTACCACAGATACGCAGTATTTT; cdr3_aa: CASSPLAGGSSTTDTQYF
clone_size: NA; v_call: TRBV28; j_call: TRBJ2-7; d_call: NA; cdr3_nt: TGTGCCAGCAGTTTACCCCTCTACGAGCAGTACTTC; cdr3_aa: CASSLPLYEQYF
clone_size: once; v_call: TRBV5-4; j_call: TRBJ2-3; d_call: NA; cdr3_nt: TGTGCCAGCAGCTGGACTATCACAGATACGCAGTATTTT; cdr3_aa: CASSWTITDTQYF
clone_size: NA; v_call: TRBV5-5; j_call: TRBJ2-3; d_call: NA; cdr3_nt: TGTGCCAGCAGCTTTTCGGGTAGGAGCACAGATACGCAGTATTTT; cdr3_aa: CASSFSGRSTDTQYF
clone_size: once; v_call: TRBV7-2; j_call: TRBJ2-7; d_call: TRBD1; cdr3_nt: TGTGCCAGCAGCCGGGACAGGAGATACGAGCAGTACTTC; cdr3_aa: CASSRDRRYEQYF
clone_size: NA; v_call: TRBV4-3; j_call: TRBJ2-1; d_call: NA; cdr3_nt: TGCGCCAGCAGCCAAGTATCGCTAGGGGGCTCCTACAATGAGCAGTTCTTC; cdr3_aa: CASSQVSLGGSYNEQFF
clone_size: NA; v_call: TRBV2; j_call: TRBJ1-4; d_call: NA; cdr3_nt: TGTGCCAGCAGTCCTTCGTGGCCCACGGGGTCCGAAAAACTGTTTTTT; cdr3_aa: CASSPSWPTGSEKLFF
clone_size: NA; v_call: TRBV13; j_call: TRBJ2-7; d_call: TRBD1; cdr3_nt: TGTGCCAGCAGCTTAGGAGACAGGGGCAACGAGCAGTACTTC; cdr3_aa: CASSLGDRGNEQYF
clone_size: once; v_call: TRBV4-3; j_call: TRBJ1-2; d_call: NA; cdr3_nt: TGCGCCAGCAGCCAAGAGTGGGGGGTATATGGCTACACCTTC; cdr3_aa: CASSQEWGVYGYTF
clone_size: NA; v_call: TRBV29-1; j_call: TRBJ1-2; d_call: TRBD1; cdr3_nt: TGCAGCGTTTCAGGGGGAGCTAACTATGGCTACACCTTC; cdr3_aa: CSVSGGANYGYTF
clone_size: few; v_call: TRBV6-6; j_call: TRBJ2-1; d_call: TRBD1; cdr3_nt: TGTGCCAGCAGTCCTTCAGGACAGGGGCTCGAGAATGAGCAGTTCTTC; cdr3_aa: CASSPSGQGLENEQFF
clone_size: NA; v_call: TRBV4-2; j_call: TRBJ2-2; d_call: NA; cdr3_nt: TGTGCCAGCAGGGAGACCGGGGAGCTGTTTTTT; cdr3_aa: CASRETGELFF
clone_size: NA; v_call: TRBV18; j_call: TRBJ2-7; d_call: NA; cdr3_nt: TGTGCCAGCTCACCACCTGGAGCCTTGGGGCAGTACTTC; cdr3_aa: CASSPPGALGQYF
clone_size: NA; v_call: TRBV28; j_call: TRBJ1-4; d_call: NA; cdr3_nt: TGTGCCAGCAGTTTCCGGGACTTTAATGAAAAACTGTTTTTT; cdr3_aa: CASSFRDFNEKLFF
clone_size: many; v_call: TRBV6-4; j_call: TRBJ2-2; d_call: TRBD1; cdr3_nt: TGTGCCAGCAGTGAGGGACAGGACACCGGGGAGCTGTTTTTT; cdr3_aa: CASSEGQDTGELFF
clone_size: NA; v_call: TRBV5-4; j_call: TRBJ1-1; d_call: TRBD1; cdr3_nt: TGTGCCAGCAGCTTGGCAACAGGGGGCAGGTCTTTCTTT; cdr3_aa: CASSLATGGRSFF
clone_size: NA; v_call: TRBV7-6; j_call: TRBJ2-2; d_call: NA; cdr3_nt: TGTGCCAGCAGCCTACGGTGGCAGGGTGGGAACACCGGGGAGCTGTTTTTT; cdr3_aa: CASSLRWQGGNTGELFF
clone_size: NA; v_call: TRBV6-1; j_call: TRBJ1-4; d_call: TRBD1; cdr3_nt: TGTGCCAGCAGTGAATCGGCAGGGGGCAATGAAAAACTGTTTTTT; cdr3_aa: CASSESAGGNEKLFF
clone_size: NA; v_call: TRBV5-4; j_call: TRBJ2-1; d_call: TRBD2; cdr3_nt: TGTGCCGCGAGGCGGGAGGGGGCGGTTGAGCAGTTCTTC; cdr3_aa: CAARREGAVEQFF
clone_size: NA; v_call: TRBV4-3; j_call: TRBJ2-7; d_call: NA; cdr3_nt: TGCGCCAGCAGCCAGGAGCTAGCGTTAGAGCAGTACTTC; cdr3_aa: CASSQELALEQYF
clone_size: once; v_call: TRBV5-3; j_call: TRBJ2-3; d_call: TRBD2; cdr3_nt: TGTGCCAGAAGCACGACCGGGGCTAGCGGGGGGGTTCAGTATTTT; cdr3_aa: CARSTTGASGGVQYF